A single sample is the source of the 17 T cell receptor beta chains below, sequenced in a study of cytomegalovirus exposure and HLA in healthy donors. Vbeta (60) and Jbeta (13) primers were used in the PCR. TCRdb's table, derived via immunoSEQ multiplex PCR, lists solely in-frame clones and lacks some. This table holds around 150,000 clones, roughly 83% found once. Sequencing was carried out using PBMCs. The receptors originated from a human donor in good health.

The chain links TRBV7-9 to TRBJ1-1, with D maybe TRBD1 (6 bases). Between the trimmed V and J ends, which lost 2 bases and 2 bases, there was a span of 18 bases. This CDR3 contains 17 residues. Germline V gives CDR1 SEHNR, CDR2 FQNEAQ (reference sequence). The CDR3 DNA reads as TGTGCCAGCAGCTTAACTACAGGGAACAGTAGAAACACTGAAGCTTTCTTT. Translated: CASSLTTGNSRNTEAFF. The full variable domain, in which reference TRBV7-9 and TRBJ1-1 provide the parts outside the CDR3, is DTGVSQNPRHKITKRGQNVTFRCDPISEHNRLYWYRQTLGQGPEFLTYFQNEAQLEKSRLLSDRFSAERPKGSFSTLEIQRTEQGDSAMYLCASSLTTGNSRNTEAFFGQGTRLTVV.

The V and J genes are TRBV18 and TRBJ1-2, with 8 bases that match TRBD1. V lost 3 bases to trimming and J lost 6 bases; unmatched junction nucleotides: 6. The CDR3 runs to 14 residues. CDR1 is KGHSH and CDR2 is LQKENI in the germline V gene. The CDR3 reads CASSPPGQVNGYTF. CDR3 coding DNA: TGTGCCAGCTCACCCCCGGGACAGGTGAATGGCTACACCTTC.

The V gene is TRBV13, the J gene TRBJ1-4; unclear D gene. This CDR3 spans 14 amino acids. Germline V gives CDR1 PRHDT, CDR2 FYEKMQ (reference sequence). Deletions cut 7 bases from V and 6 bases from J, with 15 bases between. This chain's CDR3 is CASTIVGQDEKLFF. As DNA, the CDR3 is TGTGCCAGCACTATAGTTGGGCAGGATGAAAAACTGTTTTTT.

V usage is TRBV6-1 and J usage is TRBJ2-1, with TRBD2 as a possible D gene (5 bases). From germline, CDR1 is MNHNS and CDR2 SASEGT. This CDR3 has 15 residues. V was cut by 6 bases and J by 2 bases, with 14 bases left in between. CDR3 sequence (DNA): TGTGCCAGCAGCACTTCCGGGATAACCTACAATGAGCAGTTCTTC. Translating it yields CASSTSGITYNEQFF.

The rearrangement links TRBV5-4 to TRBJ1-3; possibly TRBD1 for D (5 bases). CDR3 size: 16 residues. Trimming left V 3 bases short and J 1 base short, with 14 bases between. The V gene's germline CDR1 is SGHNT and CDR2 YYREEE (reference sequence). The CDR3 is CASSSKSRGSGNTIYF. The CDR3 nucleotides are TGTGCCAGCAGCTCCAAGTCCCGGGGGTCTGGAAACACCATATATTTT. Full variable domain (outside the CDR3, taken from reference TRBV5-4 and TRBJ1-3): ETGVTQSPTHLIKTRGQQVTLRCSSQSGHNTVSWYQQALGQGPQFIFQYYREEENGRGNFPPRFSGLQFPNYSSELNVNALELDDSALYLCASSSKSRGSGNTIYFGEGSWLTVV.

This chain joins TRBV29-1 and TRBJ2-5; 7 bases match TRBD1. The length of the CDR3 is 15 residues. With V trimmed by 3 bases and J by 4 bases, 11 bases remained unmatched. The germline gives CDR1 SQVTM, CDR2 ANQGSEA. CDR3 sequence (DNA): TGCAGCGTTGATGGGTGGACAGGTACGAGAGAGACCCAGTACTTC. Translated: CSVDGWTGTRETQYF.

V gene TRBV28 combines with J gene TRBJ1-4, with TRBD1 matching 10 bases. J was trimmed by 7 bases and V by 5 bases; bases with no gene match: 7. The CDR3 length is 15 residues. The germline CDR1 and CDR2 sequences are MDHEN and SYDVKM. The CDR3 region is CASSLPGTGVEKLFF. DNA of the CDR3: TGTGCCAGCAGTCTACCCGGGACAGGGGTTGAAAAACTGTTTTTT.

V gene TRBV29-1 combines with J gene TRBJ1-1; the D gene is possibly TRBD1 (6 bases). The germline V gene has CDR1 SQVTM and CDR2 ANQGSEA. CDR3 length: 13 residues. The V end lost 6 bases, the J end lost 1 base, and 12 bases lay between the germline ends. The CDR3 spells CSVIQGRNTEAFF. CDR3 coding DNA: TGCAGCGTGATACAGGGCCGGAACACTGAAGCTTTCTTT.

V and J are TRBV9 and TRBJ1-5, with a weak D call TRBD1 (6 bases). The V and J ends lost 0 bases and 11 bases respectively, with 9 bases between them. Looked up from germline, CDR1 is SGDLS and CDR2 is YYNGEE. The CDR3 has 12 residues. The CDR3 DNA reads as TGTGCCAGCAGCGTAGAGGGGGGGGCCCAGCATTTT. Protein product: CASSVEGGAQHF.

The J gene is TRBJ2-5, the V gene TRBV27; 7 nucleotides match TRBD1. The length of the CDR3 is 14 residues. Germline-derived CDR1 and CDR2 are MNHEY and SMNVEV (reference sequence). Germline trimming cut 4 bases from V and 3 bases from J; bases unmatched to any gene: 5. CDR3 nucleotide sequence: TGTGCCAGCAGTTCAAGGACAGGCGAAGAGACCCAGTACTTC. Translated, it gives CASSSRTGEETQYF.

The chain carries TRBV11-2 and TRBJ1-2; possible D gene TRBD1, 5 bases. Germline V CDR1 and CDR2: SGHAT, FQNNGV. The V gene lost 1 base and the J gene lost 4 bases, with 16 bases spanning the gap. This CDR3 comprises 16 residues. The CDR3 DNA reads as TGTGCCAGCAGCTTAGTTTCAGGGCCTGTCCTCTATGGCTACACCTTC. This gives the protein CASSLVSGPVLYGYTF.

CDR3 residues: CASSLGSENQPQHF. CDR3 bases: TGTGCCAGCAGCTTGGGGTCAGAAAATCAGCCCCAGCATTTT. The chain recombines TRBV5-8 with TRBJ1-5; D remains unclear. Germline V gene lookup returns CDR1 SGHTS and CDR2 YDEGEE. The CDR3 loop spans 14 amino acids. V was trimmed by 0 bases and J by 4 bases, leaving 8 bases between them.

This CDR3 reads CASTSGTGAQGFVEKLFF. CDR3 bases: TGTGCCAGCACCTCCGGGACAGGGGCGCAGGGGTTTGTTGAAAAACTGTTTTTT. J is TRBJ1-4 and V is TRBV25-1; 10 bases map to TRBD1. Germline V gene lookup returns CDR1 MGHDK and CDR2 SYGVNS. This CDR3 contains 18 residues. J was trimmed by 7 bases and V by 7 bases; bases with no gene match: 18.

The chain employs TRBV7-2 and TRBJ2-1, with 7 bases lining up with TRBD1. Germline CDR1 and CDR2: SGHTA and FQGNSA. This CDR3 is 12 amino acids long. With V trimmed by 8 bases and J by 12 bases, 10 bases remained unmatched. CDR3 DNA: TGTGCCAGCGGACCTACAGGGGTAGGGCAGTTCTTC. Its translation: CASGPTGVGQFF. Filled out from reference TRBV7-2 and TRBJ2-1, the complete variable domain reads GAGVSQSPSNKVTEKGKDVELRCDPISGHTALYWYRQSLGQGLEFLIYFQGNSAPDKSGLPSDRFSAERTGGSVSTLTIQRTQQEDSAVYLCASGPTGVGQFFGPGTRLTVL.

This clone was seen just once. The V call is TRBV5-1, the J call TRBJ2-7, with D uncertain. Looked up from germline, CDR1 is SGHRS and CDR2 is YFSETQ. Trimming took off 1 base at V and 4 bases at J, with 6 bases between the two ends. The CDR3 covers 12 residues. The CDR3 DNA reads as TGCGCCAGCAGCTTGAACAGTTACGAGCAGTACTTC. Translated: CASSLNSYEQYF.

V is TRBV28 and J is TRBJ2-5, with D possibly being TRBD1 (5 bases). The CDR3 contains 14 residues. Trimming shortened V by 2 bases and J by 4 bases, and 11 bases separated the two germline ends. Per the germline V gene, CDR1 is MDHEN and CDR2 is SYDVKM. CDR3 sequence reads: CASSLQWTLETQYF. CDR3 nucleotides: TGTGCCAGCAGTTTACAGTGGACACTAGAGACCCAGTACTTC.

The chain carries TRBV5-8 and TRBJ2-5; a weak D match, TRBD2 (7 bases). Germline V gene data show CDR1 as SGHTS and CDR2 as YDEGEE. Trimming left V 0 bases short and J 4 bases short, with 19 bases between. This CDR3 comprises 17 residues. CDR3 nucleotide sequence: TGTGCCAGCAGCTTGGGGGGCGGGGGCCACCCTTCAGAGACCCAGTACTTC. The encoded protein is CASSLGGGGHPSETQYF.